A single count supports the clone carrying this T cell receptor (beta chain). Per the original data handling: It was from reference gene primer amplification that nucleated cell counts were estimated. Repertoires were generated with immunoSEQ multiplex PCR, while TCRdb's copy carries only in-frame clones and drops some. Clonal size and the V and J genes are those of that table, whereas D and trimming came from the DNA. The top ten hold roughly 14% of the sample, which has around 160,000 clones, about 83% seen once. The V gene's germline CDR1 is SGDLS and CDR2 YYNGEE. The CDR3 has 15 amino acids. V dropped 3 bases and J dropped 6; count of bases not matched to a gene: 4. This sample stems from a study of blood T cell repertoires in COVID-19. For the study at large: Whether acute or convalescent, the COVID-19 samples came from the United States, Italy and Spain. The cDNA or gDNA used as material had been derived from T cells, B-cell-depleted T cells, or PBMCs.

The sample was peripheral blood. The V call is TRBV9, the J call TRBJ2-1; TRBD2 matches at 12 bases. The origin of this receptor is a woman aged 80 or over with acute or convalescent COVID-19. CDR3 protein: CASSAGLAGRNEQFF. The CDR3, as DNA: TGTGCCAGCAGCGCTGGACTAGCGGGGCGCAATGAGCAGTTCTTC. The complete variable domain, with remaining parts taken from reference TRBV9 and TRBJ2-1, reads DSGVTQTPKHLITATGQRVTLRCSPRSGDLSVYWYQQSLDQGLQFLIQYYNGEERAKGNILERFSAQQFPDLHSELNLSSLELGDSALYFCASSAGLAGRNEQFFGPGTRLTVL.